The 24 T cell receptor beta chains in this list originate from one sample, sequenced in a study of shared clonotypes between healthy human individuals. Sequenced by immunoSEQ multiplex PCR; TCRdb stores in-frame clones only, minus some. Among nearly 750,000 clones listed, roughly 72% were seen once. Material: memory CD4+ T cells sorted from blood. Subset denoted: CD45RA-negative fraction. Receptors were obtained from a woman under 40 in good health.

This clone occurred once. This chain links TRBV28 with TRBJ2-3, with D unclear. The V gene lost 5 bases and the J gene lost 5 bases, with 17 bases spanning the gap. Germline V gene data show CDR1 as MDHEN and CDR2 as SYDVKM. The CDR3 covers 15 residues. As DNA, the CDR3 is TGTGCCAGCAGTAGAAAGAGCGATTGGGGAGATACGCAGTATTTT. It yields the protein CASSRKSDWGDTQYF.

In DNA form, the CDR3 reads TGTGCCATCAGAACCCCGATCGCAGATACGCAGTATTTT. It is translated as CAIRTPIADTQYF. The chain joins TRBV10-3 to TRBJ2-3; D gene unclear. CDR3 length: 13 amino acids. CDR1 ENHRY and CDR2 SYGVKD come from the germline V gene. Trimming stripped 6 bases from V and 4 bases from J, with 11 bases between.

The CDR3 region has the DNA TGTGCCTGGAGTTTGGATAGCGGGAGTGATGAGCAGTTCTTC. Residues: CAWSLDSGSDEQFF. J is TRBJ2-1 and V is TRBV30; 9 positions match TRBD2. V lost 2 bases, J lost 8 bases, and 7 bases stayed unmatched. In germline, CDR1 is GTSNPN, CDR2 SVGIG (reference sequence). This CDR3 comprises 14 residues.

The V gene is TRBV30, the J gene TRBJ2-5, with TRBD2 as a possible D gene (6 bases). The CDR3 loop spans 15 amino acids. Trimming took off 2 bases at V and 0 bases at J, with 13 bases between the two ends. CDR1 is GTSNPN and CDR2 is SVGIG in the germline V gene (reference sequence). CDR3 sequence (DNA): TGTGCCTGGAGTCGTGGCGGGACGTACCAAGAGACCCAGTACTTC. Translating it yields CAWSRGGTYQETQYF.

This clone was counted only a few times. V and J are TRBV6-9 and TRBJ2-2; the D call may be TRBD1 or TRBD2 (5 bases each). In germline, CDR1 is MNHGY, CDR2 SVAAGI. This CDR3 is 12 amino acids long. The V end lost 9 bases, the J end lost 7 bases, and 12 bases lay between the germline ends. CDR3 region: CASGLGDGELFF. CDR3 nucleotide sequence: TGTGCCAGTGGGCTGGGGGACGGGGAGCTGTTTTTT.

This clone was seen only a few times. V is TRBV7-2 and J is TRBJ2-2; D gene ambiguous. V was trimmed by 5 bases and J by 3 bases, leaving 13 bases between them. Germline V lookup: CDR1 SGHTA, CDR2 FQGNSA. This CDR3 contains 15 residues. DNA of the CDR3: TGTGCCAGCAGCAGAGTCGCCCTTGACACCGGGGAGCTGTTTTTT. Residues: CASSRVALDTGELFF.

This clone was picked up a small number of times. Other DNA sequences of this sample code for an identical CDR3. The chain couples TRBV19 to TRBJ2-2; D is uncertain. V lost 3 bases and J lost 1, with 6 bases in between. The germline CDR1 and CDR2 sequences are LNHDA and SQIVND (reference sequence). The length of the CDR3 is 14 residues. The CDR3 here is CASSIGRNTGELFF. The DNA of the CDR3 is TGTGCCAGTAGTATCGGCAGGAACACCGGGGAGCTGTTTTTT. Using reference TRBV19 and TRBJ2-2 for the parts outside the CDR3, the full variable domain is DGGITQSPKYLFRKEGQNVTLSCEQNLNHDAMYWYRQDPGQGLRLIYYSQIVNDFQKGDIAEGYSVSREKKESFPLTVTSAQKNPTAFYLCASSIGRNTGELFFGEGSRLTVL.

The V gene is TRBV5-1, the J gene TRBJ1-4; possibly TRBD1 for D (6 bases). The germline V and J ends were trimmed by 5 bases and 3 bases, with 11 bases remaining between them. Germline V gene lookup returns CDR1 SGHRS and CDR2 YFSETQ. The CDR3 loop spans 14 amino acids. CDR3 in DNA: TGCGCCAGCAGACCGGCAGGGGCTAATGAAAAACTGTTTTTT. It encodes CASRPAGANEKLFF.

The rearrangement links TRBV4-1 to TRBJ1-5; no clear D. The V end lost 1 base, the J end lost 2 bases, and 18 bases lay between the germline ends. This CDR3 region has 18 residues. Germline V gives CDR1 MGHRA, CDR2 YSYEKL. In DNA, the CDR3 is TGCGCCAGCAGCCAAGTCTCTTCACCCTCCTTAGGCAATCAGCCCCAGCATTTT. It codes for CASSQVSSPSLGNQPQHF.

J is TRBJ1-2 and V is TRBV28; tentative D call: TRBD1 (5 bases). Trimming pared 2 bases from V and 7 bases from J, leaving 17 bases between. This CDR3 region has 15 residues. Germline CDR1 MDHEN, CDR2 SYDVKM. CDR3 bases: TGTGCCAGCAGTTTAGTCCATGGGAGGGGAACTGGCTACACCTTC. Amino acid sequence: CASSLVHGRGTGYTF.

The genes are TRBV13 and TRBJ1-2; 7 nucleotides align to TRBD1. In germline, CDR1 is PRHDT, CDR2 FYEKMQ (reference sequence). CDR3 length equals 13 residues. V was pared by 6 bases and J by 7 bases, with 8 bases of the junction left unmatched. The CDR3 loop is CASSPGTDAGYTF. The CDR3 DNA reads as TGTGCCAGCAGTCCAGGGACAGATGCTGGCTACACCTTC.

This rearrangement joins TRBV7-9 to TRBJ1-4; D gene uncertain. This CDR3 contains 15 residues. The V end was cut by 2 bases, the J end by 5 bases, with 12 bases between. Germline V gene sequence: CDR1 SEHNR, CDR2 FQNEAQ (reference sequence). CDR3 coding DNA: TGTGCCAGCAGCTTATACACCAATATCAATGAAAAACTGTTTTTT. Translating it yields CASSLYTNINEKLFF.

The chain uses TRBV5-1 and TRBJ2-5, with D perhaps TRBD2 (6 bases). V lost 0 bases and J 2 bases, leaving 8 bases between the germline ends. CDR1 is SGHRS and CDR2 is YFSETQ in the germline V gene. The CDR3 spans 14 residues. The CDR3 loop is CASSLATRQETQYF. CDR3 coding DNA: TGCGCCAGCAGCTTGGCGACTAGACAAGAGACCCAGTACTTC.

This clone was seen many times. The rearrangement links TRBV2 to TRBJ2-3, with 7 bases fitting TRBD2. The CDR3 runs 17 residues. From germline, CDR1 is SNHLY and CDR2 FYNNEI. Trimming removed 2 bases from V and 4 bases from J; junction bases left unmatched: 12. As DNA, the CDR3 is TGTGCCAGCAGTGAATCGGCTAGCGGCCTAAGATCAGATACGCAGTATTTT. This sequence encodes CASSESASGLRSDTQYF.

This clone has more than one count but fewer than ten. The chain joins TRBV29-1 to TRBJ2-1, with 7 bases that match TRBD2. The length of the CDR3 is 14 residues. In germline, CDR1 is SQVTM, CDR2 ANQGSEA. V shed 5 bases, J shed 0 bases, and the junction held 4 bases outside the gene matches. The CDR3 region has the DNA TGCAGCGTTACCGGCGGGGGCTCCTACAATGAGCAGTTCTTC. Its translation: CSVTGGGSYNEQFF.

This chain links TRBV7-8 with TRBJ2-7; 10 bases map to TRBD1. Germline loops: CDR1 SGHVS, CDR2 FQNEAQ. V shed 6 bases and J 1 base; nucleotides not matched to a gene: 3. This CDR3 is 14 amino acids long. The CDR3 region is CASRRDRGSYEQYF. CDR3 DNA sequence: TGTGCCAGCAGGCGGGACAGGGGTTCCTACGAGCAGTACTTC.

This chain uses TRBV2 with TRBJ2-5; 9 bases agree with TRBD2. The junction had 9 bases not matched to a gene; V was cut back by 5 bases and J by 2 bases. Germline CDR1 is SNHLY and CDR2 is FYNNEI. The CDR3 runs 16 residues. The CDR3 sequence is CASSYSRREGQETQYF. CDR3 nucleotides: TGTGCCAGCAGTTACTCACGGCGGGAGGGACAAGAGACCCAGTACTTC.

V and J are TRBV19 and TRBJ2-7; TRBD2 might be the D (5 bases). Trimming pared 6 bases from V and 4 bases from J, leaving 13 bases between. The CDR3 is made up of 13 amino acids. In germline, CDR1 is LNHDA, CDR2 SQIVND (reference sequence). The CDR3 sequence is CASSIIAGYEQYF. DNA for the CDR3: TGTGCCAGTAGCATTATCGCGGGTTACGAGCAGTACTTC. Using reference TRBV19 and TRBJ2-7 for the parts outside the CDR3, the full variable domain is DGGITQSPKYLFRKEGQNVTLSCEQNLNHDAMYWYRQDPGQGLRLIYYSQIVNDFQKGDIAEGYSVSREKKESFPLTVTSAQKNPTAFYLCASSIIAGYEQYFGPGTRLTVT.

The chain links TRBV5-1 to TRBJ2-1; no reliable D call. The CDR3 has 12 amino acids. Germline V gene data show CDR1 as SGHRS and CDR2 as YFSETQ. Trimming removed 0 bases from V and 13 bases from J, with 11 bases in between. This CDR3 reads CASSLDPGLQFF. CDR3 in DNA: TGCGCCAGCAGCTTGGATCCCGGGCTTCAGTTCTTC.

This clone was detected only once. This rearrangement joins TRBV7-2 to TRBJ1-2; possibly TRBD1 for D (6 bases). Germline V CDR1 and CDR2: SGHTA, FQGNSA. The V end was cut by 4 bases, the J end by 5 bases, with 11 bases between. CDR3 length: 13 residues. CDR3 in amino acids: CASSSRGAYGYTF. The CDR3 DNA sequence: TGTGCCAGCAGCTCGAGGGGGGCATATGGCTACACCTTC.

This chain connects TRBV27 to TRBJ2-7; a possible D gene is TRBD2 (5 bases). The V end was cut by 6 bases, the J end by 3 bases, with 21 bases between. The CDR3 runs 16 residues. Germline values: CDR1 MNHEY, CDR2 SMNVEV (reference sequence). This chain's CDR3 is CASRTSRAGDNYEQYF. CDR3 coding DNA: TGTGCCAGCAGGACCTCGCGGGCAGGTGATAACTACGAGCAGTACTTC.

This clone was detected only a few times. This chain uses TRBV5-1 with TRBJ2-1, with 8 bases fitting TRBD1. The V gene's germline CDR1 is SGHRS and CDR2 YFSETQ. The CDR3 totals 12 residues. Losses at the gene ends were 6 bases for V and 8 bases for J; bases not matched to a gene: 4. This CDR3 reads CASNDRGHEQFF. CDR3 nucleotides: TGCGCCAGCAACGACAGGGGCCATGAGCAGTTCTTC.

Concerning this clone: A read error may explain this, as a much larger clone is one base away. This CDR3 is also generated by other DNA sequences in the sample. The chain has TRBV28 and TRBJ1-1, with D hard to call. The germline CDR1 and CDR2 sequences are MDHEN and SYDVKM. The ends were cut back, 2 bases at V and 0 bases at J, with 1 base in the middle. The CDR3 loop spans 12 amino acids. DNA for the CDR3: TGTGCCAGCAGTTTACTGAACACTGAAGCTTTCTTT. It codes for CASSLLNTEAFF.

In regard to this clone: Other DNA sequences of this sample code for an identical CDR3. The chain employs TRBV19 and TRBJ1-3; maybe TRBD1 (5 bases). CDR1 and CDR2 (germline): LNHDA, SQIVND (reference sequence). CDR3 size: 14 residues. V shed 4 bases and J shed 0 bases, with 7 bases lying between them. In nucleotides, the CDR3 is TGTGCCAGTAGTACGGGGGGCTCTGGAAACACCATATATTTT. This sequence encodes CASSTGGSGNTIYF.